This TCR beta chain stems from a study of blood T cell repertoires in COVID-19 (TCRdb year 2020). In the study overall: Samples from collaborators originated in the United States, Italy and Spain and spanned both the acute and convalescent phases of COVID-19. The dataset comprised deeply sampled blood TCRbeta repertoires from subjects exposed to, actively infected with, or recovered from COVID-19. A de-identified subject ID, COVID-19 status, age in years and sex were almost always included in the sample metadata. The repertoires were made available in a free public database intended to serve as a resource for research on the immune response to SARS-CoV-2. The samples were drawn from two sources: the first 160 participants of the ongoing ImmuneRACE study, and 1,254 subjects contributed by 6 global collaborators. HLA class I and class II types, where available, came from metadata supplied by the sample provider rather than from assay-based typing. The material from the prospective study consisted of cDNA or gDNA derived from T cells, B-cell-depleted T cells, or PBMCs.

Paper-wide results and their limitations: The quantity of clinical and demographic metadata differed by source and by participant and was supplied without curation.

Enrolling through a virtual design, the prospective study's participants ranged in age from roughly 18 to 89 years and lived across 24 United States geographic areas. In the prospective study, cohorts were assigned on the basis of participant-reported clinical history obtained from a screening survey and a study questionnaire. Each participant in the prospective study had whole blood, serum and a nasopharyngeal or oropharyngeal swab collected by mobile phlebotomists. Participants in the prospective study had the option to provide additional blood draws and questionnaires over an approximately 2-month period. Prospective study blood samples were shipped either frozen or at room temperature before DNA extraction. A note on this clone: Its antigen is not yet known. Per-base qualities were not stored, and no clone one base away is much larger.

TCRbeta CDR3 regions were amplified from genomic DNA by means of the immunoSEQ Assay, a bias-controlled multiplex PCR. The authors' pipeline ran thus. Nucleated cell counts per sample were estimated from amplification of reference gene primers within the assay. Sequence reads were collapsed and filtered to measure the absolute abundance of every unique TCRbeta CDR3 rearrangement. Productive Simpson clonality was computed per sample as the square root of Simpson's diversity index over productive rearrangements. Not all clones reach the TCRdb copy of this immuneACCESS table, which keeps in-frame sequences only. Checked studies attribute under half of the gap to unresolved V genes and leave the rest unexplained. V, J and clone size are taken as reported in that table, and D and trimming were inferred from the DNA itself. For this sample there are approximately 270,000 clones; about nine tenths appear just once. The biggest ten clones account for roughly 3.9% of the sample.

The sample comprised PBMCs or T cells enriched from blood (not recorded which). The TCR was taken from a woman aged 25-40 years with acute COVID-19.

The nucleotide sequence is TGTGCCAGCAGTTACTCGATATCAGGGTCTGGAAACACCATATATTTT. This codes for CASSYSISGSGNTIYF. Here the chain combines TRBV6-5 and TRBJ1-3; TRBD1 is possibly the D segment (5 matching bases). CDR1 and CDR2, looked up from the germline V gene, are MNHEY and SVGAGI. From the cysteine through the phenylalanine, the CDR3 covers 16 amino acids. Only the CDR3 region is kept as DNA, spanning 48 bases read in frame from base 1. The V and J ends are trimmed by 0 bases and 1 base, leaving 10 bases between them.